Below, 23 T cell receptor beta chains from the same sample are listed, as sequenced in a study of regulatory T cells in long-lasting Graves disease. Time point reported: newly diagnosed GD, antithyroid drugs for less than 3 months. Isolated PBMC RNA provided the starting material for the TCR library. Sequencing libraries for TCR beta were prepared with iRepertoire HTBI primers and Arm-PCR of CDR3 regions. Each CDR3 protein gets one entry after TCRdb re-called the multiplex PCR reads with MiXCR. The profile shows hundreds of thousands of distinct CDR3 sequences, 15% to 17% of them singletons. Source: peripheral blood mononuclear cells (PBMCs), taken at new diagnosis, from a patient treated with antithyroid drugs. Source of these receptors: a female donor with Graves disease.

This clonotype was found many times. J is TRBJ2-2 and V is TRBV7-9, with D hard to call. This CDR3 comprises 17 residues. Germline values: CDR1 SEHNR, CDR2 FQNEAQ (reference sequence). Trimming removed 5 bases at V and 0 bases at J, with 16 bases between. This CDR3 reads CASSPLPTDTNTGELFF. CDR3 DNA: TGTGCCAGCAGCCCCCTACCGACGGATACGAACACCGGGGAGCTGTTTTTT.

This clonotype has a count of ten or more. V usage is TRBV12-3 or TRBV12-4 and J usage is TRBJ2-7, with D possibly TRBD2 on 5 matching bases. Trimming shortened V by 6 bases and J by 2 bases, and 8 bases separated the two germline ends. The CDR3 runs 12 residues. The CDR3 spells CASSFGAYEQYF. For the CDR3, the DNA is TGTGCCAGCAGCTTCGGGGCCTACGAGCAGTACTTC.

This clonotype occurred once. The V call is TRBV2, the J call TRBJ1-6, with D tentatively TRBD1 (5 bases). CDR3 length: 14 residues. Trimming removed 6 bases at V and 4 bases at J, with 10 bases between. The germline V gene has CDR1 SNHLY and CDR2 FYNNEI. CDR3 bases: TGTGCCAGCAGGGGACCGGGATATAATTCACCCCTCCACTTT. It is translated as CASRGPGYNSPLHF. The complete variable domain, with remaining parts taken from reference TRBV2 and TRBJ1-6, reads EPEVTQTPSHQVTQMGQEVILRCVPISNHLYFYWYRQILGQKVEFLVSFYNNEISEKSEIFDDQFSVERPDGSNFTLKIRSTKLEDSAMYFCASRGPGYNSPLHFGNGTRLTVT.

This clonotype has a count of ten or more. In this CDR3 the conserved last residue, phenylalanine or tryptophan, is missing, so a read error is likely. The DNA is left out, because the CDR3 cannot be placed on it with certainty; the CDR3 is given as TCRdb lists it. J is TRBJ2-1 and V is TRBV7-3. The germline V gene has CDR1 SGHTA and CDR2 FQGTGA. 8 amino acids form the CDR3, both terminal residues included. The CDR3 sequence is CASSPSRV.

This clonotype was counted only a few times. The V and J genes are TRBV5-1 and TRBJ2-6; a weak D match, TRBD2 (6 bases). The CDR3 consists of 20 residues. Trimming took off 0 bases at V and 1 base at J, with 20 bases between the two ends. Germline V gives CDR1 SGHRS, CDR2 YFSETQ. DNA of the CDR3: TGCGCCAGCAGCTTGGTCCGTAGGGGACTCACGTTGTCTGGGGCCAACGTCCTGACTTTC. It specifies CASSLVRRGLTLSGANVLTF.

This clonotype was seen at least ten times. The V and J genes are TRBV12-3 or TRBV12-4 and TRBJ2-2, with D uncertain. CDR3 size: 13 residues. Trimming pared 7 bases from V and 6 bases from J, leaving 12 bases between. CDR3 sequence: CASNLGNPGELFF. Here the CDR3 DNA reads TGTGCCAGCAACCTAGGGAATCCCGGGGAGCTGTTTTTT.

This clonotype was seen many times. The chain has TRBV5-1 and TRBJ1-1, with D unresolved. Trimming took off 0 bases at V and 4 bases at J, with 13 bases between the two ends. The CDR3 sequence is 15 residues long. Germline CDR1 and CDR2: SGHRS and YFSETQ. The CDR3 loop reads CASSLVSDGSTEAFF. CDR3 bases: TGCGCCAGCAGCTTGGTTTCCGACGGAAGCACTGAAGCTTTCTTT. The full variable domain, completed using reference TRBV5-1 and TRBJ1-1, is KAGVTQTPRYLIKTRGQQVTLSCSPISGHRSVSWYQQTPGQGLQFLFEYFSETQRNKGNFPGRFSGRQFSNSRSEMNVSTLELGDSALYLCASSLVSDGSTEAFFGQGTRLTVV.

At least ten counts were recorded for this clonotype. This chain connects TRBV28 to TRBJ2-3; TRBD1 is a possible D gene (6 bases). Germline V gene lookup returns CDR1 MDHEN and CDR2 SYDVKM. The CDR3 runs to 14 residues. V was shortened by 3 bases and J by 5 bases, with 12 bases between the two germline ends. The CDR3 nucleotides read TGTGCCAGCAGTTTCCGACTCAGGGGAGATACGCAGTATTTT. Residues: CASSFRLRGDTQYF.

This clonotype was seen a handful of times. The V gene is TRBV6-5, the J gene TRBJ2-3, with TRBD2 matching 10 bases. This CDR3 spans 16 amino acids. The V gene's germline CDR1 is MNHEY and CDR2 SVGAGI. V was pared by 0 bases and J by 2 bases, with 2 bases of the junction left unmatched. In DNA, the CDR3 is TGTGCCAGCAGTTACTCCCTAGCGGGGGCCACAGATACGCAGTATTTT. It yields the protein CASSYSLAGATDTQYF.

The chain has TRBV7-3 and TRBJ2-3, with D unclear. Trimming cost V 5 bases and J 0 bases, with 12 bases left between them. Germline loops: CDR1 SGHTA, CDR2 FQGTGA. The CDR3 is made up of 15 amino acids. CDR3 nucleotide sequence: TGTGCCAGCAGCCTGGACCCAGCTAGCACAGATACGCAGTATTTT. Amino acid sequence: CASSLDPASTDTQYF.

This clonotype was seen ten or more times. The rearrangement uses TRBV20-1 and TRBJ2-7; D call uncertain. Per germline, CDR1 DFQATT and CDR2 SNEGSKA (reference sequence). V lost 5 bases and J lost 2, with 13 bases in between. The CDR3 spans 13 residues. The CDR3 region has the DNA TGCAGTGCTCGGCCTTTACGAGCCTACGAGCAGTACTTC. Residues: CSARPLRAYEQYF.

This clonotype was recorded many times. This chain uses TRBV29-1 with TRBJ1-1; D uncertain. The CDR3 is 11 residues long. The germline gives CDR1 SQVTM, CDR2 ANQGSEA. Trimming shortened V by 5 bases and J by 11 bases, and 15 bases separated the two germline ends. CDR3 sequence: CSVLTGSYAFF. CDR3 nucleotides: TGCAGCGTTCTTACGGGGTCGTACGCTTTCTTT.

This clonotype was counted ten times or more. This rearrangement joins TRBV12-3 or TRBV12-4 to TRBJ1-1; 7 bases fit TRBD1. This CDR3 has 18 amino acids. The trim removed 8 bases at V and 3 bases at J, leaving 21 bases unmatched. The DNA for the CDR3 is TGTGCCAGCTCCTCTCTGGGCAGGGGGGGGATGTACTACACTGAAGCTTTCTTT. Protein product: CASSSLGRGGMYYTEAFF.

This clonotype was observed at least ten times. V usage is TRBV12-3 or TRBV12-4 and J usage is TRBJ2-1; D gene ambiguous. The CDR3 spans 16 residues. Trimming took off 3 bases at V and 5 bases at J, with 17 bases between the two ends. CDR3 sequence: CASSLGRTAVDNEQFF. Here the CDR3 DNA reads TGTGCCAGCAGTTTGGGTCGCACAGCTGTGGACAATGAGCAGTTCTTC.

This clonotype was found a few times. The rearrangement joins TRBV29-1 to TRBJ2-7; maybe TRBD2 (5 bases). The V end was cut by 4 bases, the J end by 5 bases, with 12 bases between. The CDR3 consists of 12 residues. Germline V lookup: CDR1 SQVTM, CDR2 ANQGSEA. DNA of the CDR3: TGCAGCGTTGGCACTAGTCCCAACGAGCAGTACTTC. Amino acids: CSVGTSPNEQYF.

This clonotype turned up a few times. The chain is built from TRBV4-1 and TRBJ2-3; TRBD1 matches at 9 bases. Germline CDR1 is MGHRA and CDR2 is YSYEKL. J was trimmed by 7 bases and V by 6 bases; bases with no gene match: 8. The CDR3 runs to 14 residues. CDR3 DNA sequence: TGCGCCAGCAGACCGACAGGGGGTAATTATACGCAGTATTTT. Translated, it gives CASRPTGGNYTQYF.

The table lists this clonotype with many counts. The genes are TRBV12-3 or TRBV12-4 and TRBJ1-1, with a tentative D call TRBD1 (5 bases). The CDR3 runs 12 residues. Trimming took 9 bases from V and 5 from J, leaving 13 bases between them. The CDR3 DNA reads as TGTGCCAGTGGGACGGACCTAACTGAAGCTTTCTTT. It yields the protein CASGTDLTEAFF.

This clonotype was seen repeatedly, ten times or more. The chain is built from TRBV24-1 and TRBJ2-2; D not certain. The CDR3 sequence is 15 residues long. Trimming stripped 4 bases from V and 5 bases from J, with 13 bases between. CDR1 KGHDR and CDR2 SFDVKD come from the germline V gene. CDR3 DNA: TGTGCCACCAGTGACCCCGGACCCCCAACCGGGGAGCTGTTTTTT. It specifies CATSDPGPPTGELFF.

This chain uses TRBV4-3 with TRBJ2-4; D might be TRBD2 (5 bases). CDR1 is LGHNA and CDR2 is YSLEER in the germline V gene. This CDR3 spans 17 amino acids. V shed 1 base and J shed 0 bases, with 13 bases lying between them. The DNA for the CDR3 is TGCGCCAGCAGCCAAGGCCGAGGAGGTCTAGCCAAAAACATTCAGTACTTC. Its protein is CASSQGRGGLAKNIQYF.

In this sample, this clonotype turned up a few times. J is TRBJ2-7 and V is TRBV10-3; 8 nucleotides agree with TRBD1. This CDR3 spans 15 amino acids. V shed 10 bases and J 2 bases; nucleotides not matched to a gene: 13. The germline gives CDR1 ENHRY, CDR2 SYGVKD. CDR3 sequence: CASSQGVRPPYEQYF. In nucleotides, the CDR3 is TGTGCCAGTTCACAGGGGGTTCGTCCTCCCTACGAGCAGTACTTC.

This clonotype was detected ten times or more. The chain combines TRBV5-6 with TRBJ1-5; a possible D gene is TRBD1 (5 bases). Per germline, CDR1 SGHDT and CDR2 YYEEEE. Trimming took off 2 bases at V and 3 bases at J, with 18 bases between the two ends. The CDR3 is 17 amino acids. The CDR3: CASSLRMMGLNNQPQHF. DNA of the CDR3: TGTGCCAGCAGCTTACGAATGATGGGACTCAACAATCAGCCCCAGCATTTT.

The chain is built from TRBV6-2 or TRBV6-3 and TRBJ2-7; 11 bases align to TRBD2. Germline CDR1 MNHEY, CDR2 SVGEGT. Trimming took 1 base from V and 3 from J; bases not matched to a gene: 2. The CDR3 is 15 amino acids. Here the CDR3 reads CASSYLGTSGYEQYF. Written as DNA, the CDR3 is TGTGCCAGCAGTTACTTGGGGACTAGCGGCTACGAGCAGTACTTC.

This clonotype came up many times. The chain recombines TRBV13 with TRBJ1-1; D ambiguous. V was pared by 2 bases and J by 11 bases, with 12 bases between. The CDR3 contains 12 residues. CDR1 is PRHDT and CDR2 is FYEKMQ in the germline V gene (reference sequence). The CDR3 here is CASSLHRGKAFF. The DNA for the CDR3 is TGTGCCAGCAGCTTACACCGGGGTAAGGCTTTCTTT.